A selection of T cell receptor beta chains follows, all from one sample in a study of chemoradiotherapy in HPV16-positive cancers. Clones were sequenced by immunoSEQ multiplex PCR, and TCRdb holds only the in-frame ones, with some missing. The table lists around 4,900 clones, less than 85% of them singletons. The sequenced sample was tumor tissue, obtained from a patient who underwent chemoradiotherapy. Receptor source: a human donor with HPV-associated anogenital cancer. CDR3s include the opening cysteine and the closing phenylalanine or tryptophan. The order of the fields is D gene, J gene, V gene, clone size, CDR3 protein, CDR3 DNA. D genes are given only for firm matches. Size is omitted from some rows. Given values are once, few, many or a class for expanded clones.

>TRBD2|TRBJ2-4|TRBV19|-
CASSIRSGDIQYF
TGTGCCAGTAGTATTCGAAGCGGGGACATTCAGTACTTC
>-|TRBJ1-2|TRBV2|-
CASSAQGFLFSNYGYTF
TGTGCCAGCAGCGCACAGGGTTTCTTATTTTCTAACTATGGCTACACCTTC
>-|TRBJ1-1|TRBV5-1|-
CASRKIRNTEAFF
TGCGCCAGCAGGAAGATCAGGAACACTGAAGCTTTCTTT
>TRBD1|TRBJ1-1|TRBV11-3|few
CASSLYSRDRNPEAFF
TGTGCCAGCAGCTTATATTCCCGGGACAGGAACCCTGAAGCTTTCTTT
>-|TRBJ2-1|TRBV19|-
CASSIEDYSYNEQFF
TGTGCCAGTAGTATAGAGGACTACTCCTACAATGAGCAGTTCTTC
>TRBD1|TRBJ1-3|TRBV29-1|-
CSVDGTGGVGSGNTIYF
TGCAGCGTTGATGGGACAGGGGGCGTGGGCTCTGGAAACACCATATATTTT
>-|TRBJ2-1|TRBV7-3|-
CASSLKPGNEQFF
TGTGCCAGCAGCTTAAAGCCGGGGAATGAGCAGTTCTTC
>-|TRBJ1-1|TRBV7-3|-
CASSLADGPTEAFF
TGTGCCAGCAGCTTAGCGGACGGGCCCACTGAAGCTTTCTTT
>TRBD1|TRBJ2-3|TRBV30|-
CAWKGQVTDTQYF
TGTGCCTGGAAAGGACAGGTAACAGATACGCAGTATTTT
>-|TRBJ2-2|TRBV6-1|-
CASSERKREVGELFF
TGTGCCAGCAGTGAAAGGAAGAGGGAGGTCGGGGAGCTGTTTTTT
>-|TRBJ1-4|TRBV29-1|once
CSVEARVGLRFF
TGCAGCGTTGAGGCCAGGGTGGGACTCAGGTTTTTT
>-|TRBJ2-1|TRBV29-1|-
CSVEDTALINGQFF
TGCAGCGTTGAAGATACGGCTCTGATCAATGGGCAGTTCTTC
>-|TRBJ1-2|TRBV19|once
CASSIAGGGGYTF
TGTGCCAGTAGTATTGCTGGGGGCGGCGGCTACACCTTC
>TRBD1|TRBJ2-3|TRBV18|-
CASSPPVPPIRTGRDTQYF
TGTGCCAGCTCACCACCGGTTCCCCCTATCAGGACAGGAAGAGATACGCAGTATTTT
>-|TRBJ2-3|TRBV5-4|-
CASSLDGGGTDTQYF
TGTGCCAGCAGCTTGGACGGGGGAGGTACAGATACGCAGTATTTT
>-|TRBJ1-5|TRBV2|-
CASREGEQPQHF
TGTGCCAGCAGGGAGGGGGAACAGCCCCAGCATTTT
>-|TRBJ1-1|TRBV27|-
CASSSSGRNTEAFF
TGTGCCAGCAGCTCGTCGGGGAGGAACACTGAAGCTTTCTTT
>-|TRBJ1-1|TRBV19|-
CASSVAGTEAFF
TGTGCCAGTAGTGTAGCAGGGACTGAAGCTTTCTTT
>-|TRBJ2-5|TRBV11-1|-
CASSLVRGLGQETQYF
TGTGCCAGCAGCTTAGTCAGGGGCCTAGGCCAAGAGACCCAGTACTTC
>-|TRBJ1-2|TRBV7-2|once
CATFDRLYYGYTF
TGTGCCACATTCGACAGATTGTATTATGGCTACACCTTC
>TRBD1|TRBJ2-2|TRBV6-1|-
CASSEGTGDTGELFF
TGTGCCAGCAGTGAGGGGACAGGGGACACCGGGGAGCTGTTTTTT
>TRBD1|TRBJ1-4|TRBV5-1|-
CASSSGQGREKLFF
TGCGCCAGCAGCTCCGGACAGGGGAGGGAAAAACTGTTTTTT
>TRBD2|TRBJ2-5|TRBV7-2|once
CASSLSSSGGQETQYF
TGTGCCAGCAGCTTAAGTTCTAGCGGGGGGCAAGAGACCCAGTACTTC
>-|TRBJ1-1|TRBV5-1|-
CASSLGSLGDTEAFF
TGCGCCAGCAGCTTGGGATCTCTGGGCGACACTGAAGCTTTCTTT
>-|TRBJ2-2|TRBV2|-
CASSVRRPIMNTGELFF
TGTGCCAGCAGTGTTAGGCGCCCCATTATGAACACCGGGGAGCTGTTTTTT
>-|TRBJ1-2|TRBV20-1|-
CSAPDDYGYTF
TGCAGTGCTCCCGACGACTATGGCTACACCTTC
>TRBD1|TRBJ1-2|TRBV29-1|once
CSVRQGTGYTF
TGCAGCGTGAGACAGGGGACTGGCTACACCTTC
>-|TRBJ2-1|TRBV2|-
CASSFKTGRGHEQFF
TGTGCCAGCAGTTTTAAGACTGGTCGGGGGCATGAGCAGTTCTTC
>-|TRBJ2-5|TRBV21-1|-
CASSVERGGVTETQYF
TGTGCCAGCTCGGTGGAGCGGGGGGGCGTAACCGAGACCCAGTACTTC
>-|TRBJ1-2|TRBV6-1|-
CASSEVGDSGYGYTF
TGTGCCAGCAGTGAAGTAGGAGACAGTGGCTATGGCTACACCTTC
>TRBD1|TRBJ1-5|TRBV19|-
CASSPRTGGGSQPQHF
TGTGCCAGTAGTCCTCGGACAGGGGGCGGTAGTCAGCCCCAGCATTTT
>TRBD1|TRBJ1-5|TRBV7-2|-
CASRRQGSNQPQHF
TGTGCCAGCAGAAGACAGGGTAGCAATCAGCCCCAGCATTTT
>TRBD1|TRBJ1-6|TRBV19|-
CASSIEARGGRNSPLHF
TGTGCCAGTAGTATTGAGGCCCGAGGGGGCAGGAATTCACCCCTCCACTTT
>TRBD2|TRBJ2-1|TRBV7-3|-
CASSGSGTSGGAVEQFF
TGTGCCAGCAGTGGGTCCGGGACTAGCGGGGGGGCCGTTGAGCAGTTCTTC
>-|TRBJ2-5|TRBV5-1|-
CASSLGGGQKETQYF
TGCGCCAGCAGCTTGGGAGGCGGGCAAAAAGAGACCCAGTACTTC
>-|TRBJ2-7|TRBV29-1|-
CSVEDRARSYEQYF
TGCAGCGTTGAAGACAGGGCGCGCTCCTACGAGCAGTACTTC
>TRBD1|TRBJ1-2|TRBV11-2|-
CASSLVGWDSTYGYTF
TGTGCCAGCAGCTTAGTAGGATGGGACAGTACCTATGGCTACACCTTC
>-|TRBJ1-2|TRBV19|-
CASSIMGGRGYTF
TGTGCCAGTAGTATAATGGGGGGTCGAGGCTACACCTTC
>TRBD1|TRBJ2-7|TRBV5-1|-
CASSLDGNRGYEQYF
TGCGCCAGCAGCTTGGATGGCAACAGGGGCTACGAGCAGTACTTC
>-|TRBJ1-1|TRBV27|-
CASSLTGWNTEAFF
TGTGCCAGCAGTTTAACGGGTTGGAACACTGAAGCTTTCTTT
>TRBD2|TRBJ2-7|TRBV28|-
CASSGTSGGASSYEQYF
TGTGCCAGCAGTGGGACTAGCGGGGGGGCTTCCTCCTACGAGCAGTACTTC
>TRBD2|TRBJ2-3|TRBV11-3|-
CASSGDYLTQYF
TGTGCCAGCAGCGGGGACTACCTTACGCAGTATTTT
>TRBD2|TRBJ2-5|TRBV30|-
CACRPGLAGGETQYF
TGTGCCTGCAGACCGGGACTAGCGGGGGGGGAGACCCAGTACTTC
>-|TRBJ1-1|TRBV5-4|-
CASSLRDEAFF
TGTGCCAGCAGCTTGAGGGATGAAGCTTTCTTT
>-|TRBJ2-7|TRBV15|-
CATSRAPGLAVEQYF
TGTGCCACCAGCAGAGCTCCGGGCCTGGCCGTCGAGCAGTACTTC